What follows describes a single T cell receptor beta chain. Its antigen remains unknown. This specimen belongs to a study of cytomegalovirus exposure and HLA in healthy donors. Study-wide results and limits: Differences between HLA loci emerged in a later analysis of TCR association rates, with DRB1 most and HLA-C fewest. Reports indicate that TCR beta sequences accurately predicted the HLA-A and HLA-B alleles of most subjects. For TCR beta chains, V- and J-gene trimming was later linked to a missense DCLRE1C variant.

Primers included in the PCR were 60 Vbeta and 13 Jbeta primers. Only in-frame clones appear in the TCRdb table, and some are missing; sequencing was by immunoSEQ multiplex PCR. The sample lists about 120,000 clones; approximately 81% were seen once. The germline V gene has CDR1 SGDLS and CDR2 YYNGEE. The CDR3 covers 14 residues. Trimming removed 0 bases at V and 1 base at J, with 7 bases between. The sample taken for sequencing was PBMCs. The TCR sequence derives from a woman in her 30s in good health and CMV-seronegative. This rearrangement joins TRBV9 to TRBJ2-5, with TRBD1 as a possible D gene (5 bases). The CDR3 reads CASSVEGLQETQYF. CDR3 sequence (DNA): TGTGCCAGCAGCGTAGAGGGGCTCCAAGAGACCCAGTACTTC.